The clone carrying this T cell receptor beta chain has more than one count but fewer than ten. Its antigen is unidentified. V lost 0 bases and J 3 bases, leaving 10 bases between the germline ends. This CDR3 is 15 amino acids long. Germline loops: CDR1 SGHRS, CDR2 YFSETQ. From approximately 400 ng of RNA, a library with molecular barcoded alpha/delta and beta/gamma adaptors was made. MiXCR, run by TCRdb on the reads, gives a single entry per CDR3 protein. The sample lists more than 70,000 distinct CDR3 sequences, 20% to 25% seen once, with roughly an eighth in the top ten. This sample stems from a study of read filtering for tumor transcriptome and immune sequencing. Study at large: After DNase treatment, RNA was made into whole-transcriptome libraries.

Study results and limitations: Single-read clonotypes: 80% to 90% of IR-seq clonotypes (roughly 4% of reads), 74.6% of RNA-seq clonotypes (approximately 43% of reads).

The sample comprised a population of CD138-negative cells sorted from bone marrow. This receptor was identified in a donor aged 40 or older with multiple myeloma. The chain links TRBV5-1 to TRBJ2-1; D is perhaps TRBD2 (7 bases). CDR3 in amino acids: CASSLGGGHYNEQFF. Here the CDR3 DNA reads TGCGCCAGCAGCTTGGGGGGGGGCCACTACAATGAGCAGTTCTTC. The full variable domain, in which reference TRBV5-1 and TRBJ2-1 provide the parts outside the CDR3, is KAGVTQTPRYLIKTRGQQVTLSCSPISGHRSVSWYQQTPGQGLQFLFEYFSETQRNKGNFPGRFSGRQFSNSRSEMNVSTLELGDSALYLCASSLGGGHYNEQFFGPGTRLTVL.